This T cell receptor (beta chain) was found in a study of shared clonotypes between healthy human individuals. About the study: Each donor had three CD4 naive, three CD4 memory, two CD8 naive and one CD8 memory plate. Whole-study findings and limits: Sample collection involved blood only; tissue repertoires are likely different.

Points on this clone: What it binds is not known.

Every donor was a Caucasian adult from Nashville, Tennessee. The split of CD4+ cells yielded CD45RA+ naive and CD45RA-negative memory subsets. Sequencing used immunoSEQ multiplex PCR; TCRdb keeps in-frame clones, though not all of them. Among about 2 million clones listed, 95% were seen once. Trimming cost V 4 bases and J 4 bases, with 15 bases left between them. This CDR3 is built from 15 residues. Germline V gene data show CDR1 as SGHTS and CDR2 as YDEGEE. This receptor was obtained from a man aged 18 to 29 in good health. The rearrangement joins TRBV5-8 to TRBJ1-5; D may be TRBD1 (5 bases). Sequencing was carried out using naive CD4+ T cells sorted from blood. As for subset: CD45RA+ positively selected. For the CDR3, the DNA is TGTGCCAGCAGCGATGACAGATTGGGGAATCAGCCCCAGCATTTT. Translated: CASSDDRLGNQPQHF. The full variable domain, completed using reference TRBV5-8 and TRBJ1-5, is EAGVTQSPTHLIKTRGQQATLRCSPISGHTSVYWYQQALGLGLQFLLWYDEGEERNRGNFPPRFSGRQFPNYSSELNVNALELEDSALYLCASSDDRLGNQPQHFGDGTRLSIL.